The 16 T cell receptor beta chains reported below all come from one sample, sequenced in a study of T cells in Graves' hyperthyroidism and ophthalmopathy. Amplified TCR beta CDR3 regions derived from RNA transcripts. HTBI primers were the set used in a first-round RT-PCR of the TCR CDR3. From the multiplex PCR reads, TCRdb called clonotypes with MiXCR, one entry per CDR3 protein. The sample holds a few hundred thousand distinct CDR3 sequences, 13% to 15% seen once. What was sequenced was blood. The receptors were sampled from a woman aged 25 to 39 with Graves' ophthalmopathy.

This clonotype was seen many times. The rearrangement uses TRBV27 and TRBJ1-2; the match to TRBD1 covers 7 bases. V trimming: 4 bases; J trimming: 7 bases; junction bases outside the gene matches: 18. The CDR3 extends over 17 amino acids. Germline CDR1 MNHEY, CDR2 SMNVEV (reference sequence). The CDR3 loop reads CASSSRYRGQDGGGYTF. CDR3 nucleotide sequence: TGTGCCAGCAGTTCCCGTTACAGGGGTCAGGATGGGGGTGGCTACACCTTC.

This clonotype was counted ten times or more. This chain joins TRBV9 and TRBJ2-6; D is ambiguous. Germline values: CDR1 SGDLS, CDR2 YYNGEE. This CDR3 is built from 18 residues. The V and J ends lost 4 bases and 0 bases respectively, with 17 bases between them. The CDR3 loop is CASSPSGSTPSGANVLTF. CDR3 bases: TGTGCCAGCAGCCCCTCGGGCAGCACACCCTCTGGGGCCAACGTCCTGACTTTC.

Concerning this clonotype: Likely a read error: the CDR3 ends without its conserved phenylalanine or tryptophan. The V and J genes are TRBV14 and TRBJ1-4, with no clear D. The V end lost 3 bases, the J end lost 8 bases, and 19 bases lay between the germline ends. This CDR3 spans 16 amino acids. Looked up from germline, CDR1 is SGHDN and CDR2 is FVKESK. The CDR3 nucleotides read TGTGCCAGCAGCCACGGACCTACCCTCAGGAGAGAAAAACTGTTTTCT. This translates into CASSHGPTLRREKLFS.

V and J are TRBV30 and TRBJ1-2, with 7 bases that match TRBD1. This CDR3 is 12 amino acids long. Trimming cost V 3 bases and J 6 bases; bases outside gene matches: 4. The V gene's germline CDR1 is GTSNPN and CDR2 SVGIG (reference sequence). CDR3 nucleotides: TGTGCCTGGAGCCCGACAGGGAATGGCTACACCTTC. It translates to CAWSPTGNGYTF.

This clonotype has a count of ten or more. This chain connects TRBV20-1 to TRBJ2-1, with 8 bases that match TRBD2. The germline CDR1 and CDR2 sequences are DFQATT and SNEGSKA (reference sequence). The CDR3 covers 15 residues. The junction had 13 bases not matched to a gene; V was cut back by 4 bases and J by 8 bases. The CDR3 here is CSAIPGGAANDEQFF. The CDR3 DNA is TGCAGTGCTATCCCCGGGGGGGCCGCCAACGATGAGCAGTTCTTC.

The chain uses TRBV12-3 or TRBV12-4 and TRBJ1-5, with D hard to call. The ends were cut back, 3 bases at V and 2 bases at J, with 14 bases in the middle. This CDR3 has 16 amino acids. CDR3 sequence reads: CASSLGRAKGNQPQHF. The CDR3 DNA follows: TGTGCCAGCAGTTTGGGTCGGGCGAAGGGCAATCAGCCCCAGCATTTT.

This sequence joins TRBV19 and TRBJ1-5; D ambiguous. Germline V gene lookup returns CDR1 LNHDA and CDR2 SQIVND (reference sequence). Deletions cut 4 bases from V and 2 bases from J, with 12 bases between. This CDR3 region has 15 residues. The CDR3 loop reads CASSTIVSGNQPQHF. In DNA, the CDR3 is TGTGCCAGTAGTACTATTGTGTCGGGCAATCAGCCCCAGCATTTT.

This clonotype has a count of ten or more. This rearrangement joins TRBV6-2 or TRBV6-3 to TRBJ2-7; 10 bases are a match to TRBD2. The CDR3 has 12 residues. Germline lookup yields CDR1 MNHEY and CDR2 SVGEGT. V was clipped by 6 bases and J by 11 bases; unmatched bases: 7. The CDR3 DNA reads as TGTGCCAGCAGCGAAGCGGGAGGGGAGGAGTACTTC. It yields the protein CASSEAGGEEYF.

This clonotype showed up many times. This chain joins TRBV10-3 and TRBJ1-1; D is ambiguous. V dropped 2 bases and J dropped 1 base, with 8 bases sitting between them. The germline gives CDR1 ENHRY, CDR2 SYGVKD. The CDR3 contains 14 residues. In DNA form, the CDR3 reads TGTGCCATCAGTGAGCGGGCAGGGAACACTGAAGCTTTCTTT. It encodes CAISERAGNTEAFF.

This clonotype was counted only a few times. In DNA form, the CDR3 reads TGTGCCAGCAGCTCCGGGACAGGGGAAGCCTATGGCTACACCTTC. It encodes CASSSGTGEAYGYTF. The chain joins TRBV6-4 to TRBJ1-2; 10 bases fit TRBD1. The CDR3 has 15 amino acids. Germline CDR1 and CDR2: MRHNA and SNTAGT. V lost 6 bases to trimming and J lost 4 bases; unmatched junction nucleotides: 8.

Here the CDR3 reads CSARTDIGTGGQPQHF. CDR3 nucleotides: TGCAGTGCACGAACGGATATCGGGACAGGGGGGCAGCCCCAGCATTTT. The chain uses TRBV20-1 and TRBJ1-5, with 11 bases lining up with TRBD1. With 6 bases clipped from V and 7 bases from J, the junction kept 14 bases outside the gene matches. Per germline, CDR1 DFQATT and CDR2 SNEGSKA (reference sequence). The CDR3 loop spans 16 amino acids.

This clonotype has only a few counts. This chain's CDR3 is CASSIFTDNQPQHF. The CDR3 DNA reads as TGTGCCAGTAGTATCTTTACGGACAATCAGCCCCAGCATTTT. This chain uses TRBV19 with TRBJ1-5; D is ambiguous. The germline V and J ends were trimmed by 3 bases and 3 bases, with 9 bases remaining between them. From germline, CDR1 is LNHDA and CDR2 SQIVND (reference sequence). The CDR3 consists of 14 residues.

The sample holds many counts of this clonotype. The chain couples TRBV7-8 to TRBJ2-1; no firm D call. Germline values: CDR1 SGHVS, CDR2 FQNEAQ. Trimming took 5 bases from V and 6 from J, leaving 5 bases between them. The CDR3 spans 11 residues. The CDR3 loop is CASSEINEQFF. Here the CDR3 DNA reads TGTGCCAGCAGCGAAATCAATGAGCAGTTCTTC. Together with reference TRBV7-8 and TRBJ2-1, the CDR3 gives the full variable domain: GAGVSQSPRYKVAKRGQDVALRCDPISGHVSLFWYQQALGQGPEFLTYFQNEAQLDKSGLPSDRFFAERPEGSVSTLKIQRTQQEDSAVYLCASSEINEQFFGPGTRLTVL.

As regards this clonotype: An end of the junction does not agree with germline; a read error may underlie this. Written as DNA, the CDR3 is TGTGCCAGCAACTTGAGTTTATCCTACGAGCAGTACTTC. Translating gives CASNLSLSYEQYF. The rearrangement uses TRBV5-6 and TRBJ2-7; no definite D call. This CDR3 has 13 residues. Looked up from germline, CDR1 is SGHDT and CDR2 is YYEEEE.

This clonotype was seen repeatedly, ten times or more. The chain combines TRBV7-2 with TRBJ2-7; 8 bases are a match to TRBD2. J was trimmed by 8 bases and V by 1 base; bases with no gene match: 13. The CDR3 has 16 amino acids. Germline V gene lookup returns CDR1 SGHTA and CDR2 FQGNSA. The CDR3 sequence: CASSLVLGRGGIQQYF. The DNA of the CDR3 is TGTGCCAGCAGCTTAGTGTTGGGTCGGGGGGGGATCCAGCAGTACTTC.

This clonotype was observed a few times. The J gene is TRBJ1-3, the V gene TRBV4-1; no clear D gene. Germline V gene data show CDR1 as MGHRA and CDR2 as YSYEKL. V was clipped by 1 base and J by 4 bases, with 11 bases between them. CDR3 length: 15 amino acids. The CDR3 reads CASSQAPVPGNTIYF. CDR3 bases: TGCGCCAGCAGCCAAGCCCCCGTTCCAGGAAACACCATATATTTT.